The entry below gives a single TCR beta chain sequence along with its context. The data were taken from a study of PD-L1 blockade in urothelial cancer. A total of 1 to 8 samples per patient were collected pretreatment and on-treatment. Trimming removed 3 bases at V and 5 bases at J, with 13 bases between. This CDR3 has 14 residues. Germline CDR1 MNHNS, CDR2 SASEGT. Assay used: immunoSEQ multiplex PCR; TCRdb lists only in-frame clones, some missing. Of more than 30,000 clones listed, approximately 82% were seen once; the top ten hold less than 20%. The sample consisted of PBMCs, taken around atezolizumab (anti-PD-L1) treatment. The chain uses TRBV6-1 and TRBJ2-5, with unresolved D. This receptor was identified in a man aged 60-69 years with urothelial cancer. CDR3 bases: TGTGCCAGCAGTGAGATGTCGGGTTGGGAGACCCAGTACTTC. This gives the protein CASSEMSGWETQYF.